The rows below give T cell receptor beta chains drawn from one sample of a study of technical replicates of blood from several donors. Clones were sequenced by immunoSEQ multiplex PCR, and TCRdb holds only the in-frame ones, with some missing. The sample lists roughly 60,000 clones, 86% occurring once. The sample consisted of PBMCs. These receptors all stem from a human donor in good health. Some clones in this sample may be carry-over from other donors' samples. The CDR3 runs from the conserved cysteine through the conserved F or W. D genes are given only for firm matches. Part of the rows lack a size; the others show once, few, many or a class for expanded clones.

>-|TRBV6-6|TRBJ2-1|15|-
CASSPSGKTYNEQFF
TGTGCCAGCAGTCCCTCAGGGAAAACCTACAATGAGCAGTTCTTC
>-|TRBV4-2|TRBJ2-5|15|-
CASSQESGGRETQYF
TGTGCCAGCAGCCAAGAATCAGGGGGGCGGGAGACCCAGTACTTC
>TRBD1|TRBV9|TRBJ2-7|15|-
CASSEAPGQAYEQYF
TGTGCCAGCAGCGAGGCCCCCGGACAGGCCTACGAGCAGTACTTC
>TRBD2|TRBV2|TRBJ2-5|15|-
CASSKLAGGQGTQYF
TGTGCCAGCAGTAAACTAGCGGGGGGGCAAGGGACCCAGTACTTC
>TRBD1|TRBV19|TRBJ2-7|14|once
CASTPTGGGYEQYF
TGTGCCAGTACTCCGACAGGGGGCGGGTACGAGCAGTACTTC
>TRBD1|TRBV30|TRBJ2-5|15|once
CAWRGSRQGRETQYF
TGTGCCTGGAGGGGGTCGAGACAGGGGCGGGAGACCCAGTACTTC
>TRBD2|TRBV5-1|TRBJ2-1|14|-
CASARTSVEGEQFF
TGCGCCAGTGCACGGACTAGCGTCGAAGGCGAGCAGTTCTTC
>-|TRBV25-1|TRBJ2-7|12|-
CASSDLTREQYF
TGTGCCAGCAGTGACCTTACTCGAGAGCAGTACTTC
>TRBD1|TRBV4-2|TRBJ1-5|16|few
CASSQGQDRVNQPQHF
TGTGCCAGCAGCCAAGGGCAGGACAGGGTCAATCAGCCCCAGCATTTT
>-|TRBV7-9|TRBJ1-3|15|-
CASSPSGSSGNTIYF
TGTGCCAGCAGCCCCTCCGGGAGCTCTGGAAACACCATATATTTT
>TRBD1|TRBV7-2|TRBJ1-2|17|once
CASSLGQGGLPSYGYTF
TGTGCCAGCAGCTTAGGACAGGGGGGATTACCGAGCTATGGCTACACCTTC
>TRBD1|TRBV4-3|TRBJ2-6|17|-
CASSPDRGRAGANVLTF
TGCGCCAGCAGCCCGGACAGGGGTCGGGCTGGGGCCAACGTCCTGACTTTC
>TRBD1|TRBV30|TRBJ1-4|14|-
CAWSVLTGREKLFF
TGTGCCTGGAGTGTACTGACAGGGAGGGAAAAACTGTTTTTT
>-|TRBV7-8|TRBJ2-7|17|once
CASSLARRGRILGEQYF
TGTGCCAGCAGCTTAGCGCGGAGGGGGCGCATTCTCGGGGAGCAGTACTTC
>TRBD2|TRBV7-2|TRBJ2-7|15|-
CASSTSSGGVYEQYF
TGTGCCAGCAGCACCTCTAGCGGGGGGGTCTACGAGCAGTACTTC
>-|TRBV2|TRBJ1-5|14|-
CASSVVTYNQPQHF
TGTGCCAGCAGTGTTGTGACATACAATCAGCCCCAGCATTTT
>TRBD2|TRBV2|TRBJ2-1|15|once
CASQVRSGRDNEQFF
TGTGCCAGCCAGGTTCGGAGCGGGAGGGACAATGAGCAGTTCTTC
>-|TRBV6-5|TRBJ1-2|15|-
CASSYVRVTGYGYTF
TGTGCCAGCAGTTACGTTAGAGTCACGGGCTATGGCTACACCTTC
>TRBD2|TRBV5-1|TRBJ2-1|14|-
CASSPSGGYNEQFF
TGCGCCAGTTCCCCTAGCGGGGGTTACAATGAGCAGTTCTTC
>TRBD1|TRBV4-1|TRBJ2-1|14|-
CASSQESTGGEQFF
TGCGCCAGCAGCCAAGAGTCAACAGGGGGTGAGCAGTTCTTC
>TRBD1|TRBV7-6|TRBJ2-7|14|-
CASSLDRGVHEQYF
TGTGCCAGCAGCTTAGACAGGGGGGTACACGAGCAGTACTTC
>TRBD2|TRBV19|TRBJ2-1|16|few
CASTTKSGGRPSEQFF
TGTGCCAGTACCACAAAATCCGGCGGGAGGCCCAGTGAGCAGTTCTTC
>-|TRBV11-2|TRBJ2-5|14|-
CASSSRDKKETQYF
TGTGCCAGCAGCTCTCGGGACAAAAAAGAGACCCAGTACTTC
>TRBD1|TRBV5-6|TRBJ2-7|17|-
CASSLAGTGGAWNEQYF
TGTGCCAGCAGCTTGGCCGGGACAGGGGGAGCTTGGAACGAGCAGTACTTC
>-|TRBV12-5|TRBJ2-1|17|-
CASGLPGLGGGDNEQFF
TGTGCTAGTGGTTTGCCCGGTTTAGGGGGTGGGGACAATGAGCAGTTCTTC
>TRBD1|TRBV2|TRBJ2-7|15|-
CASSDGGTGVYEQYF
TGTGCCAGCAGTGATGGCGGGACAGGGGTGTACGAGCAGTACTTC
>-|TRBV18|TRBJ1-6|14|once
CASSPQGWGSPLHF
TGTGCCAGCTCACCGCAGGGGTGGGGATCACCCCTCCACTTT
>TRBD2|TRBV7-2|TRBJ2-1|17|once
CASTTTGGRGNYNEQFF
TGTGCCAGCACTACTACCGGCGGGAGGGGGAACTACAATGAGCAGTTCTTC
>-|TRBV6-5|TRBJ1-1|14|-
CASSPGPRGTEAFF
TGTGCCAGCAGTCCGGGCCCCCGGGGCACTGAAGCTTTCTTT
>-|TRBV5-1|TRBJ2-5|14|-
CASSWGRVEETQYF
TGCGCCAGCAGCTGGGGCAGGGTGGAGGAGACCCAGTACTTC
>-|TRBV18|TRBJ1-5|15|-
CASSLRRENRQPQHF
TGTGCCAGCTCACTCCGCCGGGAGAACCGTCAGCCCCAGCATTTT
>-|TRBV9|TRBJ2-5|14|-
CASSPAAPGGTQYF
TGTGCCAGCAGCCCGGCGGCCCCCGGAGGGACCCAGTACTTC
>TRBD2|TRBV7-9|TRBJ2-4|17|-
CASSPLAGGLAKNIQYF
TGTGCCAGCAGCCCCTTAGCGGGGGGGCTGGCCAAAAACATTCAGTACTTC